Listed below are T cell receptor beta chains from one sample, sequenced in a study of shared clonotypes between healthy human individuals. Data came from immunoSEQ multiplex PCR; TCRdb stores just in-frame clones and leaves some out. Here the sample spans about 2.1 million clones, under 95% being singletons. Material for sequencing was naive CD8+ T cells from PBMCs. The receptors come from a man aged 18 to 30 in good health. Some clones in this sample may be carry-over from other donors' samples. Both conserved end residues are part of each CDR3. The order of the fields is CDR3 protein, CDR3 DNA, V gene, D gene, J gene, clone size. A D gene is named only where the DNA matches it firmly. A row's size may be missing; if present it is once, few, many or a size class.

CDR3: CASSFAASGRDGAYEQYF
DNA: TGCGCCAGCAGCTTTGCGGCTAGCGGGAGAGATGGTGCCTACGAGCAGTACTTC
V: TRBV5-1
D: TRBD2
J: TRBJ2-7
size: .

CDR3: CASSQGGRNYEQYF
DNA: TGTGCCAGCAGCCAAGGGGGACGGAACTACGAGCAGTACTTC
V: TRBV9
D: .
J: TRBJ2-7
size: .

CDR3: CAWSLVETYEQYF
DNA: TGTGCCTGGAGTTTGGTCGAAACCTACGAGCAGTACTTC
V: TRBV30
D: .
J: TRBJ2-7
size: .

CDR3: CASSVGMAGGKETQYF
DNA: TGTGCCAGCAGCGTAGGGATGGCAGGGGGTAAAGAGACCCAGTACTTC
V: TRBV9
D: TRBD1
J: TRBJ2-5
size: .

CDR3: CASSYSQGSEQFF
DNA: TGTGCCAGCAGTTACAGCCAGGGTAGCGAGCAGTTCTTC
V: TRBV6-5
D: .
J: TRBJ2-1
size: .

CDR3: CASSTPGTQQETQYF
DNA: TGTGCCAGCAGCACCCCCGGGACTCAACAAGAGACCCAGTACTTC
V: TRBV9
D: .
J: TRBJ2-5
size: once

CDR3: CASSYRGRATDTQYF
DNA: TGTGCCAGCAGTTACCGCGGGAGGGCCACAGATACGCAGTATTTT
V: TRBV27
D: TRBD2
J: TRBJ2-3
size: .

CDR3: CASNNKERGPTDTQYF
DNA: TGTGCCAGCAACAATAAGGAGCGGGGACCCACAGATACGCAGTATTTT
V: TRBV11-2
D: TRBD2
J: TRBJ2-3
size: .

CDR3: CASSTGTGSDTGELFF
DNA: TGTGCCAGCAGCACGGGGACAGGGTCTGACACCGGGGAGCTGTTTTTT
V: TRBV28
D: TRBD1
J: TRBJ2-2
size: .

CDR3: CASSLIGTGGRETQYF
DNA: TGTGCCAGCAGTTTAATAGGGACAGGGGGACGGGAGACCCAGTACTTC
V: TRBV27
D: TRBD1
J: TRBJ2-5
size: .

CDR3: CASSILPQGAPEAFF
DNA: TGTGCCAGCAGCATTCTCCCTCAGGGGGCCCCTGAAGCTTTCTTT
V: TRBV7-9
D: TRBD1
J: TRBJ1-1
size: .

CDR3: CASTPNGAAISYEQYF
DNA: TGTGCCAGTACCCCGAACGGAGCGGCTATCTCCTACGAGCAGTACTTC
V: TRBV19
D: .
J: TRBJ2-7
size: .

CDR3: CASSVGDRGNMEQYF
DNA: TGTGCCAGCAGCGTAGGGGACAGGGGAAACATGGAGCAGTACTTC
V: TRBV9
D: TRBD1
J: TRBJ2-7
size: .